This TCR beta chain was recorded in a study of response to subunit inactivated influenza vaccine. TCRdb redid the calling of the RT-PCR reads with MiXCR, one entry per CDR3 protein. The sample records around 520,000 distinct CDR3 sequences, about 12% being singletons. Trimming cost V 6 bases and J 1 base, with 12 bases left between them. The CDR3 has 14 amino acids. The rearrangement uses TRBV12-3 or TRBV12-4 and TRBJ2-5; tentatively, D is TRBD2 (6 bases). Sequencing was performed on PBMCs from blood, taken on the day of vaccination. The TCR comes from a man aged 45-60 years who received an inactivated influenza vaccine. The CDR3 is CASSPGGIQETQYF. The CDR3 DNA reads TGTGCCAGCAGCCCCGGGGGTATCCAAGAGACCCAGTACTTC.